The clone carrying this T cell receptor (beta chain) was picked up a small number of times. This record comes from a study of blood T cell repertoires in COVID-19. Overall study: There were acute and convalescent COVID-19 samples, and they came from the United States, Italy and Spain. Sources were T cells, B-cell-depleted T cells, or PBMCs; the material itself was cDNA or gDNA.

Under the authors' procedure: The authors estimated nucleated cell counts from reference gene primer amplification. Data came from immunoSEQ multiplex PCR; TCRdb stores just in-frame clones and leaves some out. V, J and clone size are taken as reported in that table, and D and trimming were inferred from the DNA itself. In the table there are 180,000 or so clones, 84% of which are singletons. The J segment lost 8 bases and the V segment lost 5 bases, leaving 15 bases of the junction unmatched. Germline V CDR1 and CDR2: SGHDN, FVKESK. This CDR3 comprises 16 residues. The source of this sequence is a man in his forties or fifties who had recovered from COVID-19. The sample comprised peripheral blood. The V call is TRBV14, the J call TRBJ1-2; 9 bases align to TRBD1. The CDR3 loop is CASSTLTGTGNGGYTF. DNA for the CDR3: TGTGCCAGCAGCACGCTAACCGGGACAGGGAATGGGGGCTACACCTTC.